The 24 T cell receptor beta chains listed next were all sequenced from one sample in a study of cytomegalovirus exposure and HLA in healthy donors. PCR involved 60 Vbeta and 13 Jbeta primers. Produced via immunoSEQ multiplex PCR; TCRdb's table is partial and in-frame only. The data hold under 200,000 clones, with 65% to 90% observed a single time. The sample taken for sequencing was PBMCs. These receptors all come from a woman in her thirties in good health and CMV-seronegative.

This clone was detected only a few times. This chain links TRBV7-2 with TRBJ2-3; a possible D gene is TRBD1 (5 bases). Trimming left V 7 bases short and J 4 bases short, with 18 bases between. The CDR3 consists of 15 residues. Germline-derived CDR1 and CDR2 are SGHTA and FQGNSA. The CDR3 region is CASTPQTREADTQYF. The CDR3 nucleotides read TGTGCCAGCACCCCGCAGACCAGGGAAGCAGATACGCAGTATTTT.

This chain joins TRBV27 and TRBJ1-5, with 9 nucleotides matching TRBD1. Trimming took 5 bases from V and 7 from J; bases not matched to a gene: 3. The CDR3 totals 13 residues. CDR1 and CDR2 from the germline V gene are MNHEY and SMNVEV (reference sequence). The CDR3 here is CASSKTGGQPQHF. Here the CDR3 DNA reads TGTGCCAGCAGTAAGACAGGGGGACAGCCCCAGCATTTT.

The gene calls are TRBV28 and TRBJ2-7; the D gene is possibly TRBD1 (5 bases). The CDR3 is 12 amino acids. Germline CDR1 reads MDHEN; CDR2 reads SYDVKM. Trimming removed 7 bases from V and 2 bases from J, with 9 bases in between. The CDR3 DNA sequence: TGTGCCAGCACAGGGATTACCTACGAGCAGTACTTC. It codes for CASTGITYEQYF.

The chain combines TRBV28 with TRBJ1-1; 8 bases match TRBD1. V lost 6 bases and J lost 3; bases outside the gene matches: 9. The germline gives CDR1 MDHEN, CDR2 SYDVKM. The CDR3 has 15 residues. CDR3 in DNA: TGTGCCAGCAGGACAGGGGAAGCCTTGGACACTGAAGCTTTCTTT. The encoded protein is CASRTGEALDTEAFF.

The chain employs TRBV2 and TRBJ1-4, with D possibly matching TRBD1 (6 bases). This CDR3 region has 16 residues. The germline V and J ends were trimmed by 7 bases and 8 bases, with 23 bases remaining between them. Germline loops: CDR1 SNHLY, CDR2 FYNNEI. As DNA, the CDR3 is TGTGCCAGCACCCCCATGGGGGCAGGGGTAGGAGAAAAACTGTTTTTT. Protein: CASTPMGAGVGEKLFF.

This chain links TRBV27 with TRBJ1-2; 8 positions agree with TRBD1. Germline loops: CDR1 MNHEY, CDR2 SMNVEV (reference sequence). V shed 6 bases, J shed 6 bases, and the junction held 9 bases outside the gene matches. The CDR3 runs 14 residues. CDR3 residues: CASSRQGLRHGYTF. The CDR3 nucleotides are TGTGCCAGCAGCAGACAGGGGCTACGGCATGGCTACACCTTC.

The chain recombines TRBV19 with TRBJ2-7; 7 nucleotides match TRBD1. This CDR3 region has 14 residues. Germline CDR1 and CDR2: LNHDA and SQIVND (reference sequence). Trimming removed 9 bases from V and 6 bases from J; junction bases left unmatched: 14. As DNA, the CDR3 is TGTGCCAGCCAATCTACAGGGGCGCCTACCGAGCAGTACTTC. Residues: CASQSTGAPTEQYF.

The chain joins TRBV28 to TRBJ2-7; 9 positions match TRBD1. Germline trimming cut 8 bases from V and 5 bases from J; bases unmatched to any gene: 7. The CDR3 sequence is 13 residues long. Germline V gives CDR1 MDHEN, CDR2 SYDVKM. The CDR3 nucleotides are TGTGCCAGCGTACTACAGGGGGCACACGAGCAGTACTTC. It encodes CASVLQGAHEQYF.

J is TRBJ1-4 and V is TRBV4-1; D remains ambiguous. The CDR3 is made up of 17 amino acids. Germline V CDR1 and CDR2: MGHRA, YSYEKL. V lost 1 base and J lost 2, with 14 bases in between. CDR3: CASSQVKRERTNEKLFF. For the CDR3, the DNA is TGCGCCAGCAGCCAAGTTAAAAGAGAGAGGACTAATGAAAAACTGTTTTTT.

The chain joins TRBV27 to TRBJ2-7; D unresolved. The CDR3 totals 15 residues. Trimming cost V 2 bases and J 0 bases, with 11 bases left between them. CDR1 MNHEY and CDR2 SMNVEV come from the germline V gene (reference sequence). CDR3 amino acids: CASSLVTSNSYEQYF. CDR3 sequence (DNA): TGTGCCAGCAGTTTAGTGACTTCGAACTCCTACGAGCAGTACTTC.

CDR3 amino acids: CASSFRRGYNSPLHF. CDR3 DNA: TGTGCCAGCAGTTTTCGCAGGGGATATAATTCACCCCTCCACTTT. The genes are TRBV28 and TRBJ1-6; TRBD1 might be the D (6 bases). This CDR3 comprises 15 residues. With 3 bases removed from V and 4 bases from J, the gap between germline ends came to 10 bases. Germline lookup yields CDR1 MDHEN and CDR2 SYDVKM.

The chain joins TRBV5-5 to TRBJ1-4; 7 bases match TRBD1. The CDR3 loop spans 16 amino acids. The V segment lost 2 bases and the J segment 2 bases; nucleotides outside the gene matches: 6. Germline V gene sequence: CDR1 SGHKS, CDR2 YYEKEE (reference sequence). CDR3 DNA sequence: TGTGCCAGCAGCTTTAGAGGGGGCAATACTAATGAAAAACTGTTTTTT. It is translated as CASSFRGGNTNEKLFF.

J is TRBJ2-7 and V is TRBV11-2; tentative D call: TRBD2 (6 bases). The CDR3 covers 14 residues. Germline CDR1 SGHAT, CDR2 FQNNGV. V was clipped by 5 bases and J by 6 bases, with 17 bases between them. For the CDR3, the DNA is TGTGCCAGCAGCAGACTAGTTGGACCGGGCGAGCAGTACTTC. Its protein is CASSRLVGPGEQYF. Full variable domain (outside the CDR3, taken from reference TRBV11-2 and TRBJ2-7): EAGVAQSPRYKIIEKRQSVAFWCNPISGHATLYWYQQILGQGPKLLIQFQNNGVVDDSQLPKDRFSAERLKGVDSTLKIQPAKLEDSAVYLCASSRLVGPGEQYFGPGTRLTVT.

J is TRBJ2-7 and V is TRBV11-2; 9 positions agree with TRBD2. The CDR3 spans 16 residues. Germline V gene data show CDR1 as SGHAT and CDR2 as FQNNGV. Germline trimming cut 5 bases from V and 2 bases from J; bases unmatched to any gene: 10. This CDR3 reads CASSNVPSGITYEQYF. In DNA, the CDR3 is TGTGCCAGCAGCAACGTTCCTAGCGGGATAACCTACGAGCAGTACTTC.

The chain recombines TRBV9 with TRBJ2-7; 7 bases match TRBD1. From germline, CDR1 is SGDLS and CDR2 YYNGEE. This CDR3 contains 13 residues. The trim removed 4 bases at V and 7 bases at J, leaving 8 bases unmatched. The CDR3 spells CASSSGQSGEQYF. CDR3 DNA: TGTGCCAGCAGCTCGGGACAGTCCGGGGAGCAGTACTTC.

This clone came up a few times. The chain combines TRBV6-1 with TRBJ1-2, with D possibly being TRBD1 (5 bases). The V gene's germline CDR1 is MNHNS and CDR2 SASEGT. This CDR3 spans 16 amino acids. Trimming removed 1 base at V and 9 bases at J, with 21 bases between. The CDR3: CASSEVQGAGVASYTF. CDR3 bases: TGTGCCAGCAGTGAAGTCCAGGGTGCCGGCGTCGCGAGCTACACCTTC.

This chain joins TRBV6-1 and TRBJ1-4; 9 nucleotides agree with TRBD1. The junction had 9 bases not matched to a gene; V was cut back by 8 bases and J by 8 bases. The CDR3 spans 14 residues. CDR1 and CDR2 from the germline V gene are MNHNS and SASEGT. This chain's CDR3 is CASRYRGLGEKLFF. CDR3 DNA sequence: TGTGCCAGCCGATACAGGGGGCTGGGGGAAAAACTGTTTTTT.

This sequence joins TRBV5-5 and TRBJ1-5; D is undetermined. Germline V CDR1 and CDR2: SGHKS, YYEKEE (reference sequence). Trimming pared 0 bases from V and 2 bases from J, leaving 6 bases between. This CDR3 is built from 14 residues. CDR3 in amino acids: CASSLVEGNQPQHF. Here the CDR3 DNA reads TGTGCCAGCAGCTTGGTGGAGGGCAATCAGCCCCAGCATTTT.

The genes are TRBV7-6 and TRBJ1-1; 10 bases map to TRBD1. V was clipped by 0 bases and J by 4 bases; unmatched bases: 5. The CDR3 sequence is 16 residues long. CDR1 and CDR2 (germline): SGHVS, FNYEAQ. This CDR3 reads CASSLAPRTGGTEAFF. CDR3 bases: TGTGCCAGCAGCTTAGCACCTCGGACAGGGGGCACTGAAGCTTTCTTT.

This sequence joins TRBV15 and TRBJ2-7; TRBD1 might be the D (6 bases). CDR3 length: 16 residues. Germline V gene lookup returns CDR1 LNHNV and CDR2 YYDKDF (reference sequence). V shed 0 bases and J shed 1 base, with 13 bases lying between them. The CDR3 loop reads CATSREEDSLSYEQYF. For the CDR3, the DNA is TGTGCCACCAGCAGAGAAGAGGACAGCCTTTCCTACGAGCAGTACTTC. The variable domain in full, completed from reference TRBV15 and TRBJ2-7, reads DAMVIQNPRYQVTQFGKPVTLSCSQTLNHNVMYWYQQKSSQAPKLLFHYYDKDFNNEADTPDNFQSRRPNTSFCFLDIRSPGLGDTAMYLCATSREEDSLSYEQYFGPGTRLTVT.

J is TRBJ2-7 and V is TRBV6-1; D uncertain. Per germline, CDR1 MNHNS and CDR2 SASEGT. The CDR3 has 13 residues. Trimming cost V 4 bases and J 0 bases, with 7 bases left between them. The CDR3 loop reads CASSVGLSYEQYF. The CDR3 region has the DNA TGTGCCAGCAGTGTTGGGCTCTCCTACGAGCAGTACTTC.

The V call is TRBV19, the J call TRBJ2-2, with TRBD1 as a possible D gene (5 bases). Germline CDR1 and CDR2: LNHDA and SQIVND (reference sequence). V was trimmed by 10 bases and J by 0 bases, leaving 12 bases between them. The CDR3 spans 14 residues. The CDR3 reads CATMGQTNTGELFF. The CDR3 DNA is TGTGCCACCATGGGGCAGACGAACACCGGGGAGCTGTTTTTT. Based on the CDR3 plus reference TRBV19 and TRBJ2-2, the full variable domain is DGGITQSPKYLFRKEGQNVTLSCEQNLNHDAMYWYRQDPGQGLRLIYYSQIVNDFQKGDIAEGYSVSREKKESFPLTVTSAQKNPTAFYLCATMGQTNTGELFFGEGSRLTVL.

The chain employs TRBV5-1 and TRBJ2-6, with D perhaps TRBD2 (6 bases). The CDR3 totals 18 residues. Trimming took off 4 bases at V and 4 bases at J, with 21 bases between the two ends. CDR1 is SGHRS and CDR2 is YFSETQ in the germline V gene. The CDR3 sequence: CASSIGGGAGSGANVLTF. DNA for the CDR3: TGCGCCAGCAGCATCGGGGGAGGAGCGGGTTCCGGGGCCAACGTCCTGACTTTC.

The chain uses TRBV28 and TRBJ2-3; D remains unclear. Deletions cut 2 bases from V and 0 bases from J, with 9 bases between. The CDR3 covers 15 residues. Per germline, CDR1 MDHEN and CDR2 SYDVKM. The CDR3 reads CASSLNIISTDTQYF. The DNA of the CDR3 is TGTGCCAGCAGTTTAAACATAATAAGCACAGATACGCAGTATTTT. Full variable domain (rest looked up from reference TRBV28 and TRBJ2-3): DVKVTQSSRYLVKRTGEKVFLECVQDMDHENMFWYRQDPGLGLRLIYFSYDVKMKEKGDIPEGYSVSREKKERFSLILESASTNQTSMYLCASSLNIISTDTQYFGPGTRLTVL.